This T cell receptor beta chain was sequenced for a study of T cell responses to AZD1222 COVID-19 vaccine. Study observations and caveats: Spike-specific TCR repertoires showed rising breadth and depth after two AZD1222 doses. Epitopes outside B.1.351 and B.1.1.7 mutated regions reportedly drew nearly half of spike TCRs. The sample set comprised mostly white British donors with more females, and clonal diversity was possibly underestimated. Only a handful of AZD1222 recipients, roughly six in all, had baseline seropositivity.

Here immunoSEQ multiplex PCR was the method, and the copy in TCRdb shows in-frame clones only, minus some. The table records around 110,000 clones, approximately 90% of them present only once. V lost 0 bases to trimming and J lost 4 bases, with 23 bases between them. Germline values: CDR1 LGHNA, CDR2 YNFKEQ. This CDR3 is 19 amino acids long. Notes on this clone: Its target is unknown.

V and J are TRBV4-2 and TRBJ2-3; perhaps TRBD2 as D (5 bases). The sequence derives from an adult who received the AZD1222 COVID-19 vaccine. The sample consisted of peripheral blood, taken 28 days after the second AZD1222 dose. CDR3 loop: CASSQDSDLTRTLPDTQYF. The CDR3 DNA is TGTGCCAGCAGCCAAGATAGCGACTTAACCCGAACCCTCCCAGATACGCAGTATTTT.